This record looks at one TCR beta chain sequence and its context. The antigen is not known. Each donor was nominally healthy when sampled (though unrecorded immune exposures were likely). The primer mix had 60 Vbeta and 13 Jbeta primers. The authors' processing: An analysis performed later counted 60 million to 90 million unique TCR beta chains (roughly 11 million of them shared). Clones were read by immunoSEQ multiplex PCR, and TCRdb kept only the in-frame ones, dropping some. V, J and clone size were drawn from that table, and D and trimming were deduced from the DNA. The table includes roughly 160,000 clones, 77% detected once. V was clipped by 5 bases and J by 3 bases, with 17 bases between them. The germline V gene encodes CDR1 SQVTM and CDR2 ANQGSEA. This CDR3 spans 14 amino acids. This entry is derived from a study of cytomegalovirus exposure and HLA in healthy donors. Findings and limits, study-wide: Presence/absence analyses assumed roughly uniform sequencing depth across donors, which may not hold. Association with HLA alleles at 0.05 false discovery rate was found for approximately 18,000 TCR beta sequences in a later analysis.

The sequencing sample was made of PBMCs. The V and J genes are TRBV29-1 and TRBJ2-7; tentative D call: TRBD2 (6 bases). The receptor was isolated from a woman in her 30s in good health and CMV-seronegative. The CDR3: CSVTGLLGVYEQYF. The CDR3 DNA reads TGCAGCGTTACGGGACTCCTAGGCGTCTACGAGCAGTACTTC.